This TCR beta chain stems from a study of post-analysis software for immune sequencing data. Overall study: Disease courses included relapsing-remitting, secondary progressive and progressive-relapsing multiple sclerosis.

Germline CDR1 reads DFQATT; CDR2 reads SNEGSKA (reference sequence). V lost 6 bases and J lost 6, with 15 bases in between. The CDR3 sequence is 13 residues long. General study points: Normalized Chao1 diversity in multiple sclerosis patients fell significantly below that of controls. Elevated frequency relative to controls characterized a handful of TRBV segments in patients, TRBV5-6, TRBV5-1 and TRBV20-1 among them.

Unique molecular identifiers were present in the TCR beta cDNA libraries. T cells numbering about 1 to 10 million gave rise to roughly 0.5 million cDNA molecules. TCRdb analysed the PCR reads with MiXCR anew, one entry per CDR3 protein. The table shows 700,000 to 900,000 distinct CDR3 sequences, with roughly 50% occurring only once. Turning to this clonotype: Antigen unknown.

The sequence came from a girl aged 5-17 years with multiple sclerosis. This rearrangement joins TRBV20-1 to TRBJ2-1; perhaps D is TRBD1 or TRBD2 (5 bases each). Sequenced material: blood. This CDR3 reads CSAPGARSNEQFF. In nucleotides, the CDR3 is TGCAGTGCCCCCGGGGCCCGGTCCAATGAGCAGTTCTTC.